This T cell receptor (beta chain) was sequenced during a study of type 1 regulatory T cells. Study summary: An in vitro protocol generated T-allo10, a Tr1-enriched, alloantigen-specific CD4 T cell product.

TCRdb re-derived calls from the reads in MiXCR, one entry per CDR3 protein. The sample lists roughly 71,000 distinct CDR3 sequences, less than 25% occurring once. Study outcomes and limitations: Tr1 cells had a more restricted TCR repertoire than non-Tr1 cells.

In this sample, this clonotype turned up a few times. The antigen remains unidentified. Sequencing was carried out using cultured type 1 regulatory T (Tr1) cells, either the whole culture or a sorted fraction (not recorded which). The sequence was collected from a human donor in good health.

The CDR3 bases are TGTGCCAGCAGCCGGGTGGGAGGGAATGTGTATGAGCAGTTCTTC. It encodes CASSRVGGNVYEQFF. This chain connects TRBV7-2 to TRBJ2-1; 7 bases match TRBD2. Germline CDR1 SGHTA, CDR2 FQGNSA. The CDR3 runs to 15 residues. Trimming cost V 5 bases and J 8 bases; bases outside gene matches: 12. Variable domain in full (rest from reference TRBV7-2 and TRBJ2-1): GAGVSQSPSNKVTEKGKDVELRCDPISGHTALYWYRQSLGQGLEFLIYFQGNSAPDKSGLPSDRFSAERTGGSVSTLTIQRTQQEDSAVYLCASSRVGGNVYEQFFGPGTRLTVL.